These 23 T cell receptor beta chains were sequenced from one sample in a study of shared clonotypes between healthy human individuals. Only in-frame clones appear in the TCRdb table, and some are missing; sequencing was by immunoSEQ multiplex PCR. The sample consists of about 1 million clones, approximately 76% of them appearing once. Sequenced sample: memory CD4+ T cells sorted from blood. The sample's subset: CD45RA-negative fraction. The receptors come from a man between 18 and 35 years old in good health.

A remark on this clone: Other DNA sequences within the sample encode an identical CDR3. The chain combines TRBV5-1 with TRBJ2-3; 8 bases match TRBD2. The germline V gene has CDR1 SGHRS and CDR2 YFSETQ. V dropped 4 bases and J dropped 0; count of bases not matched to a gene: 4. This CDR3 region has 15 residues. CDR3: CASSRTGGSTDTQYF. In nucleotides, the CDR3 is TGCGCCAGCAGCCGTACGGGGGGGAGCACAGATACGCAGTATTTT.

The J gene is TRBJ1-5, the V gene TRBV4-2; maybe TRBD1 (5 bases). The CDR3 has 15 amino acids. In germline, CDR1 is LGHNA, CDR2 YNFKEQ. The V end lost 1 base, the J end lost 7 bases, and 14 bases lay between the germline ends. CDR3 amino acids: CASSQGTGEVQPQHF. In DNA form, the CDR3 reads TGTGCCAGCAGCCAAGGGACGGGGGAAGTCCAGCCCCAGCATTTT.

Points on this clone: Additional DNA sequences in this sample encode the identical CDR3. The chain recombines TRBV19 with TRBJ1-1; perhaps TRBD1 as D (5 bases). CDR1 and CDR2 from the germline V gene are LNHDA and SQIVND (reference sequence). V was pared by 5 bases and J by 1 base, with 11 bases between. This CDR3 has 14 amino acids. The DNA for the CDR3 is TGTGCCAGTAGTCTACGGGGGGAGAACACTGAAGCTTTCTTT. This encodes CASSLRGENTEAFF.

CDR3 loop: CASSVTGWEQYF. For the CDR3, the DNA is TGTGCCAGCAGCGTGACAGGGTGGGAGCAGTACTTC. This chain uses TRBV7-9 with TRBJ2-7; 7 bases align to TRBD1. Germline V gene data show CDR1 as SEHNR and CDR2 as FQNEAQ (reference sequence). The V and J ends lost 5 bases and 7 bases, in that order; junction bases with no gene match: 5. The length of the CDR3 is 12 residues.

The chain couples TRBV19 to TRBJ2-2; TRBD2 aligns across 11 bases. Germline loops: CDR1 LNHDA, CDR2 SQIVND (reference sequence). V shed 6 bases and J 0 bases; nucleotides not matched to a gene: 0. This CDR3 region has 15 residues. The CDR3 bases are TGTGCCAGTAGGGGACTAGCGGCGAACACCGGGGAGCTGTTTTTT. Translating gives CASRGLAANTGELFF.

This chain uses TRBV5-4 with TRBJ2-2; TRBD1 agrees at 7 bases. The CDR3 has 15 residues. With V trimmed by 2 bases and J by 4 bases, 5 bases remained unmatched. The germline V gene has CDR1 SGHNT and CDR2 YYREEE (reference sequence). DNA of the CDR3: TGTGCCAGCAGCTTCGACAGGGAACGCACCGGGGAGCTGTTTTTT. Amino acids: CASSFDRERTGELFF.

The chain carries TRBV12-5 and TRBJ1-3; D unresolved. V lost 3 bases, J lost 0 bases, and 15 bases lay in between. The CDR3 covers 17 residues. The germline CDR1 and CDR2 sequences are LGHNT and FRNRAP. CDR3 in amino acids: CASGFFGNDVSGNTIYF. In DNA form, the CDR3 reads TGTGCTAGTGGTTTTTTTGGGAACGACGTCTCTGGAAACACCATATATTTT.

The chain is built from TRBV19 and TRBJ2-5, with a weak D call TRBD1 (6 bases). This CDR3 spans 14 amino acids. V shed 6 bases and J shed 5 bases, with 16 bases lying between them. Germline V CDR1 and CDR2: LNHDA, SQIVND (reference sequence). The CDR3 DNA is TGTGCCAGTAGCAAACAGGGAAAGATGGAGACCCAGTACTTC. It yields the protein CASSKQGKMETQYF.

This chain joins TRBV6-4 and TRBJ1-2, with D possibly TRBD1 on 5 matching bases. The CDR3 loop spans 16 amino acids. Trimming left V 4 bases short and J 4 bases short, with 19 bases between. The germline CDR1 and CDR2 sequences are MRHNA and SNTAGT. DNA for the CDR3: TGTGCCAGCAGTGGTTTGGGACGCCTAGACATCTATGGCTACACCTTC. It is translated as CASSGLGRLDIYGYTF.

The chain combines TRBV6-5 with TRBJ2-1, with no clear D. CDR1 and CDR2 (germline): MNHEY, SVGAGI. The CDR3 consists of 12 residues. Between the trimmed V and J ends, which lost 5 bases and 5 bases, there was a span of 7 bases. The CDR3, as DNA: TGTGCCAGCAGTACGGCGAACAATGAGCAGTTCTTC. This codes for CASSTANNEQFF.

The V and J genes are TRBV6-5 and TRBJ2-1; 10 positions agree with TRBD1. The CDR3 is 15 residues long. The V and J ends lost 6 bases and 2 bases, in that order; junction bases with no gene match: 4. Germline V CDR1 and CDR2: MNHEY, SVGAGI. The CDR3 sequence: CASRPGTGAYNEQFF. CDR3 in DNA: TGTGCCAGCAGACCCGGGACAGGGGCCTACAATGAGCAGTTCTTC.

The chain couples TRBV7-2 to TRBJ2-1; TRBD2 matches 7 bases. Germline V lookup: CDR1 SGHTA, CDR2 FQGNSA. V dropped 5 bases and J dropped 7; count of bases not matched to a gene: 8. The CDR3 totals 14 residues. This chain's CDR3 is CASSPRLAQNEQFF. CDR3 nucleotides: TGTGCCAGCAGCCCGCGACTAGCTCAGAATGAGCAGTTCTTC.

This chain joins TRBV15 and TRBJ2-1; 11 bases agree with TRBD2. Germline V CDR1 and CDR2: LNHNV, YYDKDF (reference sequence). CDR3 length: 14 residues. With V trimmed by 6 bases and J by 7 bases, 5 bases remained unmatched. CDR3 amino acids: CATRGGLAANEQFF. Written as DNA, the CDR3 is TGTGCCACCAGAGGGGGACTAGCGGCTAATGAGCAGTTCTTC.

This chain uses TRBV5-4 with TRBJ2-5; TRBD1 or TRBD2 may be the D gene (5 bases each). The CDR3 has 17 residues. V lost 3 bases and J lost 2, with 20 bases in between. Germline-derived CDR1 and CDR2 are SGHNT and YYREEE (reference sequence). CDR3 DNA sequence: TGTGCCAGCAGCTCAGGTCTTTGGGGGAGAGGGCAAGAGACCCAGTACTTC. Its translation is CASSSGLWGRGQETQYF.

The chain recombines TRBV6-4 with TRBJ2-7; maybe TRBD2 (6 bases). This CDR3 is 13 amino acids long. Trimming removed 6 bases at V and 5 bases at J, with 14 bases between. CDR1 MRHNA and CDR2 SNTAGT come from the germline V gene. This CDR3 is CASSASRGDEQYF. In nucleotides, the CDR3 is TGTGCCAGCAGCGCTAGCCGCGGGGACGAGCAGTACTTC.

The V gene is TRBV5-1, the J gene TRBJ1-3; D is undetermined. The V gene lost 4 bases and the J gene lost 0 bases, with 8 bases spanning the gap. The CDR3 extends over 14 amino acids. Looked up from germline, CDR1 is SGHRS and CDR2 is YFSETQ. Written as DNA, the CDR3 is TGCGCCAGCAGCCCTGGGTACTCTGGAAACACCATATATTTT. Its protein product is CASSPGYSGNTIYF.

CDR3 in DNA: TGTGCCTGGAGTCCCAGCGGGAGGGCCAGGAATGAGCAGTTCTTC. It translates to CAWSPSGRARNEQFF. V is TRBV30 and J is TRBJ2-1; TRBD2 matches at 10 bases. The CDR3 contains 15 residues. J lost 7 bases, V lost 2 bases, and 8 bases had no gene match. Germline assignment: CDR1 GTSNPN and CDR2 SVGIG (reference sequence).

The chain joins TRBV5-1 to TRBJ2-6, with D unclear. The CDR3 sequence is 16 residues long. CDR1 and CDR2 from the germline V gene are SGHRS and YFSETQ. The germline V and J ends were trimmed by 0 bases and 0 bases, with 7 bases remaining between them. The CDR3 region has the DNA TGCGCCAGCAGCTTGGGCCTCTTCTCTGGGGCCAACGTCCTGACTTTC. Amino acids: CASSLGLFSGANVLTF. The whole variable domain, filled in from reference TRBV5-1 and TRBJ2-6, reads KAGVTQTPRYLIKTRGQQVTLSCSPISGHRSVSWYQQTPGQGLQFLFEYFSETQRNKGNFPGRFSGRQFSNSRSEMNVSTLELGDSALYLCASSLGLFSGANVLTFGAGSRLTVL.

V is TRBV27 and J is TRBJ2-7; 7 positions match TRBD2. CDR1 is MNHEY and CDR2 is SMNVEV in the germline V gene (reference sequence). The ends lost 7 bases at V and 0 bases at J; junction bases unmatched: 9. CDR3 length: 15 residues. The DNA of the CDR3 is TGTGCCAGCAAGCGGGAATCGGGATACTCCTACGAGCAGTACTTC. Residues: CASKRESGYSYEQYF.

The chain combines TRBV12-1 with TRBJ1-2; the tabulated D call, TRBD1, remains unverified against the DNA. TRBV12-1 is a known pseudogene. CDR3 length equals 15 residues. CDR3 amino acids: CASSFTGQGGYGYTF. In DNA form, the CDR3 reads TGTGCCAGCAGCTTTACCGGACAGGGGGGATATGGCTACACCTTC.

The V call is TRBV5-3, the J call TRBJ1-6; D not resolved. TRBV5-3 is noted as an ORF with a role that remains uncertain. Between the trimmed V and J ends, which lost 4 bases and 2 bases, there was a span of 16 bases. The CDR3 is 17 residues long. The CDR3 bases are TGTGCCAGAAGCCGGCCGCGGGGAAAGCCCTATAATTCACCCCTCCACTTT. Protein product: CARSRPRGKPYNSPLHF.

The J gene is TRBJ2-7, the V gene TRBV7-2, with D possibly matching TRBD1 (5 bases). Germline-derived CDR1 and CDR2 are SGHTA and FQGNSA. The CDR3 covers 13 residues. The V gene lost 1 base and the J gene lost 4 bases, with 8 bases spanning the gap. The CDR3 reads CASSLEAGYEQYF. DNA of the CDR3: TGTGCCAGCAGCTTAGAGGCAGGGTACGAGCAGTACTTC.

The V and J genes are TRBV11-2 and TRBJ1-6, with TRBD1 matching 9 bases. Germline V gene data show CDR1 as SGHAT and CDR2 as FQNNGV. This CDR3 is built from 14 residues. V shed 8 bases, J shed 9 bases, and the junction held 8 bases outside the gene matches. The CDR3 nucleotides read TGTGCCAGCCAGATCACAGGGGGCCGTTCACCCCTCCACTTT. Amino acids: CASQITGGRSPLHF.